The T cell receptor (beta chain) described here comes from a study of cytomegalovirus exposure and HLA in healthy donors. At the level of the study: Researchers found that approximately 80% of around 400 genotyped donors fell within the Caucasian-associated ancestry cluster.

With regard to this clone: Its antigen remains unknown.

The study ran its PCR with 60 Vbeta and 13 Jbeta primers. TCRdb keeps only in-frame clones here, not all; method: immunoSEQ multiplex PCR. The sample carries some 170,000 clones, around four fifths recorded once. Points from the study as a whole: What was likely a sequencing artifact was a cluster of highly shared sequence variants.

Germline V gives CDR1 MNHEY, CDR2 SMNVEV (reference sequence). V was trimmed by 3 bases and J by 8 bases, leaving 12 bases between them. The length of the CDR3 is 13 residues. The specimen was PBMCs. The V call is TRBV27, the J call TRBJ2-3; possibly TRBD1 for D (6 bases). This TCR was recovered from a girl aged 2 to 10 in good health and CMV-seropositive. The CDR3 coding sequence is TGTGCCAGCAGTTTCCAGGGGCTGGTTACGCAGTATTTT. Its translation: CASSFQGLVTQYF.